This record concerns one TCR beta chain sequence. Treatment reported: about 20 received Ad26.COV2.S at low or high dose, single or two shots; five or six received placebo; per-sample allocation not given. Following the first vaccine or placebo injection, samples were taken on day 63. These data originate in a study of Ad26.COV2.S vaccination and SARS-CoV-2 variants. Profiled with immunoSEQ multiplex PCR; TCRdb holds only in-frame clones, not every one. The table shows 350,000 to 500,000 clones, with 80% to 95% occurring only once. The CDR3 spans 15 residues. V lost 2 bases, J lost 0 bases, and 10 bases lay in between. CDR1 LGHNA and CDR2 YSLEER come from the germline V gene.

Source: peripheral blood, taken in a trial of Ad26.COV2.S vaccine versus placebo. The chain is built from TRBV4-3 and TRBJ2-5; D gene unclear. This TCR came from a person aged 18-65 years who received the Ad26.COV2.S COVID-19 vaccine or a placebo. CDR3 in amino acids: CASSQHRWNQETQYF. CDR3 DNA sequence: TGCGCCAGCAGCCAACACCGCTGGAACCAAGAGACCCAGTACTTC.